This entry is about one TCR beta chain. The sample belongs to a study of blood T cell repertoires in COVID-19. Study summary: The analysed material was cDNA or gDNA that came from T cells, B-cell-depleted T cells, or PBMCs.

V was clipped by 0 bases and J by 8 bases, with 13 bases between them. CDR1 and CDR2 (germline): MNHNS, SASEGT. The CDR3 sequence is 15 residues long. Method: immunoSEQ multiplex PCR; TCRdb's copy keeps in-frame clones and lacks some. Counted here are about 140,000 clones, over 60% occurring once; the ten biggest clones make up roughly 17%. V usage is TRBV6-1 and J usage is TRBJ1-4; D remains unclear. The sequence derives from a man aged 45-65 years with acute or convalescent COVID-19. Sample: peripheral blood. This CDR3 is CASSEASRAAEKLFF. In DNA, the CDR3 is TGTGCCAGCAGTGAAGCGTCGAGGGCAGCGGAAAAACTGTTTTTT.